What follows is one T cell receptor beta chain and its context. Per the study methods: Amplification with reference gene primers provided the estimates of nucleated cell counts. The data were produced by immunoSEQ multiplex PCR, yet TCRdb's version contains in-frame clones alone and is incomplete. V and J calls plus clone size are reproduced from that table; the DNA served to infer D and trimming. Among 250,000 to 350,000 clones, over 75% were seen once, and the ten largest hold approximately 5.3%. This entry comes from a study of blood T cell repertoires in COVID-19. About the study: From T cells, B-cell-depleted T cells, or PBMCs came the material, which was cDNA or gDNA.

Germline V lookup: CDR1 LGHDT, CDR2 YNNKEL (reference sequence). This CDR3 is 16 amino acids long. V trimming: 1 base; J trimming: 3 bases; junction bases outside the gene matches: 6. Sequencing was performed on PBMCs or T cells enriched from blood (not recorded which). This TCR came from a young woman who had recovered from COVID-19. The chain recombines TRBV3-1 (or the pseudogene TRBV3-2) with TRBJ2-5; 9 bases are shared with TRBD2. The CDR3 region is CASSQGTSGYEETQYF. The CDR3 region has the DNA TGTGCCAGCAGCCAAGGTACTAGCGGGTACGAAGAGACCCAGTACTTC.